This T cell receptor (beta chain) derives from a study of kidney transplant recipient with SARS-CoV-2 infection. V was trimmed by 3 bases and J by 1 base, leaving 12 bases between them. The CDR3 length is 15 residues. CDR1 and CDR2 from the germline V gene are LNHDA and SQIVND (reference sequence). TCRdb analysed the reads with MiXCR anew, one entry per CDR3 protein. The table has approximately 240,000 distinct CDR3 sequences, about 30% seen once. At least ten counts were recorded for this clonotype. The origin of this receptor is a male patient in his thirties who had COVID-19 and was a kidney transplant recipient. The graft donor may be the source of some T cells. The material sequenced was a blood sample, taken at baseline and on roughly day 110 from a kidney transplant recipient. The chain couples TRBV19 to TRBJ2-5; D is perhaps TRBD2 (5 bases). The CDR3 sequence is CASSMKLEIQETQYF. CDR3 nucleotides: TGTGCCAGTAGTATGAAACTAGAGATCCAAGAGACCCAGTACTTC.